This T cell receptor beta chain was captured in a study of blood T cell repertoires in COVID-19. Study-wide background: Sites across the United States, Italy and Spain contributed samples from acute and convalescent COVID-19. Sample material is recorded as cDNA or gDNA derived from T cells, B-cell-depleted T cells, or PBMCs.

Living in 24 US areas, the participants were between 18 and 89 years of age. This clone has only one observation. CDR3 size: 18 residues. V lost 7 bases to trimming and J lost 4 bases; unmatched junction nucleotides: 18. The germline V gene encodes CDR1 MNHEY and CDR2 SMNVEV (reference sequence). Per the study methods: Reference gene primer amplification in the assay estimated nucleated cell counts. Generated by immunoSEQ multiplex PCR, the TCRdb table keeps only in-frame clones and is missing some. D and trimming come from the DNA, and the V and J calls and clone size come from that table. The repertoire includes 300,000 to 500,000 clones, 70% to 90% of them detected once, and approximately 2.1% sits in the top ten.

The TCR sequence derives from a woman aged 40 to 50 with acute COVID-19. Sample: PBMCs or T cells enriched from blood (not recorded which). The chain carries TRBV27 and TRBJ1-2; 10 nucleotides agree with TRBD1. CDR3 in amino acids: CASTMNFRTGGNFYGYTF. Written as DNA, the CDR3 is TGTGCCAGCACTATGAACTTTCGGACAGGGGGAAATTTCTATGGCTACACCTTC.